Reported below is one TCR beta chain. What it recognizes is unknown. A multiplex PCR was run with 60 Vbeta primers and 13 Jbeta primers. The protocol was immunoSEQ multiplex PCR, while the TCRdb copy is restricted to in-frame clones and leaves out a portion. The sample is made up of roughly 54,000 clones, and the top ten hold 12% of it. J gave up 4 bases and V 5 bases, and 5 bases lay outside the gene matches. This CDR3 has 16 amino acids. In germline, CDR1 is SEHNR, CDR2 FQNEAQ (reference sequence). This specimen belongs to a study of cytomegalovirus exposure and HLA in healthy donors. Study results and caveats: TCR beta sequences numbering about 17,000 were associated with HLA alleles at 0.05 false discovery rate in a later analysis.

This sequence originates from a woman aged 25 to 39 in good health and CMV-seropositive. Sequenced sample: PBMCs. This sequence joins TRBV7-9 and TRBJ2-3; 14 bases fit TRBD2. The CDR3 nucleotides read TGTGCCAGCAGCCCGGGACTAGCGGGAGTCGCAGATACGCAGTATTTT. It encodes CASSPGLAGVADTQYF.